These 4 T cell receptor beta chains came from one sample sequenced in a study of blood T cell repertoires in COVID-19. Produced via immunoSEQ multiplex PCR; TCRdb's table is partial and in-frame only. The sample lists tens of thousands of clones; around 85% were seen once. Sequencing used peripheral blood. The receptor set was obtained from a man between 65 and 80 years old with active COVID-19.

The chain joins TRBV2 to TRBJ2-1; 9 bases are shared with TRBD2. There are 12 residues in the CDR3. The ends lost 9 bases at V and 4 bases at J; junction bases unmatched: 1. Germline CDR1 reads SNHLY; CDR2 reads FYNNEI. The DNA of the CDR3 is TGTGCCAGTACTAGCGGGTACAATGAGCAGTTCTTC. Its translation is CASTSGYNEQFF.

The J gene is TRBJ1-5, the V gene TRBV30, with 7 bases matching TRBD1. The length of the CDR3 is 15 residues. Germline CDR1 and CDR2: GTSNPN and SVGIG (reference sequence). V gave up 2 bases and J gave up 4 bases; unmatched junction bases: 8. This chain's CDR3 is CAWSSSPGQNQPQHF. DNA for the CDR3: TGTGCCTGGAGTTCGAGCCCGGGACAGAATCAGCCCCAGCATTTT.

This sequence joins TRBV5-4 and TRBJ1-1; 7 nucleotides match TRBD1. Germline CDR1 and CDR2: SGHNT and YYREEE (reference sequence). V lost 0 bases and J lost 0; bases outside the gene matches: 5. The CDR3 runs 16 residues. CDR3 in amino acids: CASSLGRQGMNTEAFF. In nucleotides, the CDR3 is TGTGCCAGCAGCTTGGGACGACAGGGAATGAACACTGAAGCTTTCTTT.

The rearrangement joins TRBV5-1 to TRBJ2-3, with TRBD2 identical over 9 bases. CDR3 length: 16 residues. Germline lookup yields CDR1 SGHRS and CDR2 YFSETQ. Losses at the gene ends were 6 bases for V and 0 bases for J; bases not matched to a gene: 8. CDR3 sequence (DNA): TGCGCCAGCAACCCAGCGGGAGGTTTTAGCACAGATACGCAGTATTTT. Protein sequence: CASNPAGGFSTDTQYF.